This passage covers 19 T cell receptor beta chains from one sample sequenced in a study of cytotoxic CD8 clonotypes in ibrutinib-treated CLL. Using immunoSEQ multiplex PCR, the repertoire was profiled, and TCRdb retains in-frame clones only, with some absent. In the table there are fewer than 400,000 clones, under 70% of which are singletons. The source material was PBMCs, sampled after 36 months of ibrutinib treatment. The origin of the receptors is a human donor with chronic lymphocytic leukemia.

The V gene is TRBV7-3, the J gene TRBJ2-6; D is unclear. V was cut by 5 bases and J by 0 bases, with 8 bases left in between. Germline values: CDR1 SGHTA, CDR2 FQGTGA. The CDR3 is 15 residues long. CDR3 in DNA: TGTGCCAGCAGCCTGCAGAGCTCTGGGGCCAACGTCCTGACTTTC. Its translation: CASSLQSSGANVLTF.

A few counts support this clone. V usage is TRBV4-2 and J usage is TRBJ2-2, with D possibly TRBD1 on 5 matching bases. The CDR3 extends over 13 amino acids. V dropped 0 bases and J dropped 11 bases, with 10 bases sitting between them. The germline V gene encodes CDR1 LGHNA and CDR2 YNFKEQ. In nucleotides, the CDR3 is TGTGCCAGCAGCCAAGACAGGGTTGGCGAGCTGTTTTTT. This codes for CASSQDRVGELFF.

This clone was seen a few times. V and J are TRBV6-5 and TRBJ2-7, with 8 bases lining up with TRBD1. From germline, CDR1 is MNHEY and CDR2 SVGAGI. Losses at the gene ends were 6 bases for V and 6 bases for J; bases not matched to a gene: 4. The CDR3 has 12 residues. CDR3 in amino acids: CASRDRVGEQYF. In DNA, the CDR3 is TGTGCCAGCAGGGACAGGGTCGGCGAGCAGTACTTC.

This clone occurred a few times. The V call is TRBV2, the J call TRBJ2-5, with 9 bases that match TRBD1. The CDR3 is 13 residues long. After removal of 6 bases from V and 5 bases from J, the junction contained 4 bases not matched to a gene. Germline CDR1 reads SNHLY; CDR2 reads FYNNEI. The CDR3 is CASRRTGDETQYF. As DNA, the CDR3 is TGTGCCAGCAGACGGACAGGGGATGAGACCCAGTACTTC.

This rearrangement joins TRBV25-1 to TRBJ1-1; 8 bases are shared with TRBD1. The CDR3 sequence is 13 residues long. Germline V lookup: CDR1 MGHDK, CDR2 SYGVNS. Losses at the gene ends were 8 bases for V and 0 bases for J; bases not matched to a gene: 2. CDR3 DNA: TGTGCCAGCCTGGGACAGGTGAACACTGAAGCTTTCTTT. Encoded protein: CASLGQVNTEAFF.

The V call is TRBV18, the J call TRBJ1-2; TRBD1 aligns across 7 bases. This CDR3 has 14 residues. Trimming at V came to 3 bases and at J to 1 base, leaving 2 bases not matched to a gene. The germline gives CDR1 KGHSH, CDR2 LQKENI. The DNA of the CDR3 is TGTGCCAGCTCACCTGACAGGGATAACTATGGCTACACCTTC. Protein: CASSPDRDNYGYTF.

This chain links TRBV6-6 with TRBJ1-1, with 11 bases lining up with TRBD1. The CDR3 is 13 residues long. Losses at the gene ends were 5 bases for V and 7 bases for J; bases not matched to a gene: 3. The germline V gene has CDR1 MNHNY and CDR2 SVGAGI (reference sequence). The DNA of the CDR3 is TGTGCCAGCAGTGGACAGGGGGCGAATGAAGCTTTCTTT. Amino acid sequence: CASSGQGANEAFF.

The V and J genes are TRBV15 and TRBJ1-5; 9 nucleotides agree with TRBD1. Germline CDR1 and CDR2: LNHNV and YYDKDF (reference sequence). V was pared by 2 bases and J by 2 bases, with 13 bases of the junction left unmatched. CDR3 length equals 19 residues. The CDR3 protein is CATSRIPRPWTGGNQPQHF. DNA of the CDR3: TGTGCCACCAGCAGAATACCGCGACCGTGGACAGGGGGCAATCAGCCCCAGCATTTT.

This chain links TRBV4-2 with TRBJ1-6; D not resolved. CDR1 and CDR2 (germline): LGHNA, YNFKEQ. V lost 0 bases to trimming and J lost 10 bases, with 13 bases between them. The CDR3 totals 15 residues. CDR3 sequence reads: CASSQDFQEGSPLHF. The CDR3 coding sequence is TGTGCCAGCAGCCAAGATTTTCAGGAGGGATCACCCCTCCACTTT.

This clone was detected ten times or more. The chain links TRBV7-2 to TRBJ2-5, with 12 nucleotides matching TRBD1. This CDR3 has 15 residues. The germline V gene encodes CDR1 SGHTA and CDR2 FQGNSA. V shed 3 bases and J 5 bases; nucleotides not matched to a gene: 4. Here the CDR3 DNA reads TGTGCCAGCAGCTTTTGGGACAGGGGGCCGGAGACCCAGTACTTC. Amino acids: CASSFWDRGPETQYF.

This clone appeared once. The chain uses TRBV2 and TRBJ2-4; TRBD1 agrees at 7 bases. The CDR3 extends over 16 amino acids. The ends lost 6 bases at V and 9 bases at J; junction bases unmatched: 17. Germline CDR1 and CDR2: SNHLY and FYNNEI. The CDR3 DNA reads TGTGCCAGCAGAGAAAGGACAGGCAGTCATCGAGGCATTCAGTACTTC. Protein sequence: CASRERTGSHRGIQYF.

The chain combines TRBV5-6 with TRBJ1-1, with 9 bases matching TRBD1. This CDR3 contains 15 residues. CDR1 and CDR2 (germline): SGHDT, YYEEEE. Trimming at V came to 2 bases and at J to 5 bases, leaving 7 bases not matched to a gene. The CDR3 here is CASSFGTGLVTEAFF. For the CDR3, the DNA is TGTGCCAGCAGCTTCGGGACAGGGCTAGTGACTGAAGCTTTCTTT.

The chain is built from TRBV19 and TRBJ2-7; maybe TRBD1 (5 bases). The CDR3 length is 16 residues. Trimming left V 3 bases short and J 6 bases short, with 21 bases between. Germline V lookup: CDR1 LNHDA, CDR2 SQIVND (reference sequence). CDR3 region: CASSIVATESGFEQYF. The CDR3 DNA follows: TGTGCCAGTAGTATCGTGGCGACAGAGTCAGGGTTCGAGCAGTACTTC.

The chain has TRBV2 and TRBJ2-2; D perhaps matches TRBD1 (5 bases). Germline CDR1 SNHLY, CDR2 FYNNEI. V lost 7 bases and J 5 bases, leaving 17 bases between the germline ends. The CDR3 is 15 amino acids. CDR3 sequence reads: CASKGVRVVTGELFF. DNA of the CDR3: TGTGCCAGCAAAGGGGTTCGAGTTGTAACCGGGGAGCTGTTTTTT.

The chain uses TRBV5-4 and TRBJ1-2; D is uncertain. In germline, CDR1 is SGHNT, CDR2 YYREEE (reference sequence). The CDR3 runs 13 residues. The V and J ends lost 0 bases and 1 base respectively, with 4 bases between them. For the CDR3, the DNA is TGTGCCAGCAGCTTGGGACTTAACTATGGCTACACCTTC. As protein: CASSLGLNYGYTF. The full variable domain, completed using reference TRBV5-4 and TRBJ1-2, is ETGVTQSPTHLIKTRGQQVTLRCSSQSGHNTVSWYQQALGQGPQFIFQYYREEENGRGNFPPRFSGLQFPNYSSELNVNALELDDSALYLCASSLGLNYGYTFGSGTRLTVV.

The chain recombines TRBV6-5 with TRBJ1-1, with 8 bases matching TRBD1. Unmatched junction bases numbered 4, after V lost 4 bases and J lost 3 bases. CDR3 length: 14 amino acids. CDR1 is MNHEY and CDR2 is SVGAGI in the germline V gene. CDR3 coding DNA: TGTGCCAGCAGTTCTGGACAGGGTTACACTGAAGCTTTCTTT. The encoded protein is CASSSGQGYTEAFF.

V is TRBV18 and J is TRBJ1-1; 10 bases match TRBD1. V lost 6 bases to trimming and J lost 3 bases; unmatched junction nucleotides: 4. The CDR3 is made up of 14 amino acids. Germline V gene data show CDR1 as KGHSH and CDR2 as LQKENI. The CDR3 DNA is TGTGCCAGCTCTCAGGACAGGGGGGACACTGAAGCTTTCTTT. It specifies CASSQDRGDTEAFF.

The chain recombines TRBV9 with TRBJ1-5; D gene uncertain. Germline CDR1 is SGDLS and CDR2 is YYNGEE. The V end lost 1 base, the J end lost 0 bases, and 2 bases lay between the germline ends. This CDR3 spans 13 amino acids. CDR3 sequence reads: CASSVHSNQPQHF. CDR3 sequence (DNA): TGTGCCAGCAGCGTACATAGCAATCAGCCCCAGCATTTT.

The chain recombines TRBV29-1 with TRBJ1-3; D not resolved. The CDR3 has 13 amino acids. The V gene lost 4 bases and the J gene lost 1 base, with 8 bases spanning the gap. Germline loops: CDR1 SQVTM, CDR2 ANQGSEA. The CDR3 sequence is CSVVSGSGNTIYF. CDR3 DNA sequence: TGCAGCGTTGTATCTGGGTCTGGAAACACCATATATTTT.